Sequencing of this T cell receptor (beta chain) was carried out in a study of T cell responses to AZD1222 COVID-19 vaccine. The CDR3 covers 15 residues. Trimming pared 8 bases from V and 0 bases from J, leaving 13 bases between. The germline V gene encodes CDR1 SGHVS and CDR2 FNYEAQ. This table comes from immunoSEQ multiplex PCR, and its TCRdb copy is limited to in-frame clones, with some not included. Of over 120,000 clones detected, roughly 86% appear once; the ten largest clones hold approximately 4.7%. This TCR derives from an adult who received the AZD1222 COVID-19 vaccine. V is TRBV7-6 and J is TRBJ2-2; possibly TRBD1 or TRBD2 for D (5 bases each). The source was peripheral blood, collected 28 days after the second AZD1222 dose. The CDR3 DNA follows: TGTGCCAGCGTCTCCACGGGACCGAACACCGGGGAGCTGTTTTTT. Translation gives CASVSTGPNTGELFF.